Sequencing of this TCR beta chain was carried out in a study of T cells in Graves' hyperthyroidism and ophthalmopathy (dated 2019 in TCRdb). Background on the whole study: Peripheral blood samples were taken at initial diagnosis, before any treatment was given. Once sampling was done, hyperthyroidism patients were given methimazole at a starting dose of 30 mg daily, whereas ophthalmopathy patients were given high-dose intravenous methylprednisolone. Prospective prediction of ophthalmopathy was tested in an independent validation cohort consisting of roughly 20 hyperthyroidism patients and 17 patients who later progressed to ophthalmopathy. To identify TCR V-J signatures that set the groups apart, the researchers used a discovery cohort of 95 to 100 patients, made up of roughly 45 with Graves' ophthalmopathy and 55 to 65 with stable Graves' hyperthyroidism. The 100 or so discovery patients were divided at random into training and test sets in a 7:3 ratio. According to the paper, TCR Vbeta CDR3 sequencing was carried out on about 140 peripheral blood samples, which came from approximately 41 ophthalmopathy, around 74 hyperthyroidism and approximately 17 progressor patients. In about 6 Graves' hyperthyroidism patients, the study also compared T-cell repertoires from thyroid tissue with T-cell repertoires from blood. Beyond this particular receptor, the publication reports: No statistical method was used to fix the sample size in advance, and group allocation was not hidden from the investigators. Ophthalmopathy was separated from stable hyperthyroidism by a 13 V-J signature model, with 85% to 90% sensitivity and about 81% specificity obtained in cross-validation and 80%/75% obtained in testing. In validation, the model predicted progression to ophthalmopathy with just under 71% sensitivity and approximately 78% specificity, a median of approximately 6.5 months before onset. Most expanded thyroid clonotypes (frequency above 0.001) were also detected in blood, a finding suggesting that blood repertoires may reflect thyroid immune responses.

In its sample, this clonotype was seen many times. Its antigen remains unidentified. No much larger clone is present one base from it, and per-base qualities are unavailable. Amplification of TCR beta CDR3 regions was carried out from RNA transcripts. A first-round RT-PCR of the TCR CDR3 used the HTBI primer set with the Qiagen OneStep RT-PCR kit. Libraries were constructed in a second round of multiplex PCR, after which size selection and purification were performed. Paired-end sequencing of the libraries was performed with 100 bp reads on an Illumina HiSeq2000. As for the original processing: SOAPnuke was used to process the raw data, removing reads that contained adapters or uncalled bases, had a mean Phred below 15, or lacked an exact match to the constant primer or identifier. High-quality paired reads were merged using COPE v1.2.5, and each unique nucleotide sequence was defined as a clonotype. MiTCR v1.1 was used to align the clonotypes against IMGT TRBV, TRBD and TRBJ reference segments. Only V-J combinations with frequency above 0.0001, covering about 99% of repertoires, were analysed. The TCS score was defined as the ratio of F50 (clonal expansion) to E x V (chaos), calculated using BLOSUM62-based TCRdist between CDR3 peptides within each V-J. Welch's t-statistics and random forest reduced approximately 520 V-J features to around 14, which were used in a naive Bayes classifier (R e1071). TCRdb cleaned the public reads at Q25 with fastp, built clones with MiXCR and kept in-frame beta chains. A single entry per CDR3 protein holds the most common genes and DNA from its merged rows. None of the V and J calls come from the authors' own analysis; TCRdb made them. Across this sample there are roughly 400,000 distinct CDR3 sequences, with about an eighth seen only once. Of the sample, 25% to 30% is held by the ten largest clones.

According to the germline V gene, CDR1 reads SGHNT and CDR2 reads YENEEA. The junction shows trimming of 8 bases on V and 3 bases on J, plus 10 bases between the germline ends. The CDR3 goes from the cysteine to the phenylalanine over 13 residues. Just CDR3 DNA is preserved here, 39 bases in frame from base 1. In the ophthalmopathy patients, disease was moderately to severely active, with a Clinical Activity Score of 3 or more, a NOSPECS grade of 4 or more, and a duration of less than 3 months. Exclusion was applied to patients with uncontrolled infections, other autoimmune diseases, pregnancy or lactation. Clinical symptoms, serum thyroxine and TRAb, thyroid ultrasound, and orbital computed tomography formed the basis for the diagnoses. PBMCs were separated from 8 to 10 ml of fresh peripheral blood using Ficoll-Paque density gradient centrifugation. Total RNA was extracted using Trizol reagent, and RNA quality was assessed on an Agilent 2100 Bioanalyzer.

The sample consisted of blood. This TCR was recovered from a man aged 50-59 years with Graves' ophthalmopathy. This sequence uses TRBV11-3 and TRBJ2-2, with no confidently assigned D gene. The sequence in DNA is TGTGCCAGCGCACCGGCACACACCGGGGAGCTGTTTTTT. Translated, it reads CASAPAHTGELFF. Here the CDR3 is joined to the reference TRBV11-3 and TRBJ2-2 genes, and the full variable domain is: EAGVVQSPRYKIIEKKQPVAFWCNPISGHNTLYWYLQNLGQGPELLIRYENEEAVDDSQLPKDRFSAERLKGVDSTLKIQPAELGDSAVYLCASAPAHTGELFFGEGSRLTVL.